The 30 T cell receptor beta chains below come from one sample, sequenced in a study of PD-1 blockade in classical Hodgkin lymphoma (dated by TCRdb to 2020 to 2021). This sample's time point label indicates: cycle 1 day 1 (C1D1), immediately before nivolumab initiation. All trial patients had relapsed after autologous stem cell transplantation, with cohorts A, B and C differing in prior brentuximab vedotin exposure. Libraries were prepared through the immunoSEQ multiplex PCR assay. TCRdb obtained this table from immuneACCESS and retained in-frame rearrangements with V and J assigned. These tables miss some clones; where compared with another copy, unresolved V genes account for less than half of the shortfall, and the remainder is unexplained. The sample yields about 60,000 clones; about 92% were counted once. The biggest ten clones account for roughly a tenth of the sample. The sequenced sample was peripheral blood mononuclear cells (PBMCs), obtained at baseline. The receptors were gathered from a human donor with classical Hodgkin lymphoma.

The gene calls are TRBV30 and TRBJ2-7; the D gene is possibly TRBD2 (6 bases). Trimming removed 2 bases from V and 4 bases from J, with 12 bases in between. The germline gives CDR1 GTSNPN, CDR2 SVGIG (reference sequence). The CDR3 runs to 13 residues. The CDR3 nucleotides are TGTGCCTGGAGTAAGACTAGGCGGTACGAGCAGTACTTC. This translates into CAWSKTRRYEQYF.

The chain carries TRBV15 and TRBJ2-1; tentatively, D is TRBD1 or TRBD2 (6 bases each). The V gene lost 0 bases and the J gene lost 8 bases, with 11 bases spanning the gap. CDR1 LNHNV and CDR2 YYDKDF come from the germline V gene (reference sequence). The CDR3 spans 14 residues. This chain's CDR3 is CATSRDSGADEQFF. CDR3 coding DNA: TGTGCCACCAGCAGAGATTCGGGGGCTGATGAGCAGTTCTTC.

This chain connects TRBV30 to TRBJ2-2; 8 bases line up with TRBD2. V lost 4 bases, J lost 3 bases, and 7 bases stayed unmatched. The CDR3 has 15 amino acids. In germline, CDR1 is GTSNPN, CDR2 SVGIG (reference sequence). CDR3 in amino acids: CAWTKGGRYTGELFF. The CDR3 DNA reads TGTGCCTGGACAAAGGGCGGGAGGTACACCGGGGAGCTGTTTTTT.

The chain employs TRBV28 and TRBJ2-1, with 12 bases aligning to TRBD2. CDR3 length: 20 residues. Germline assignment: CDR1 MDHEN and CDR2 SYDVKM. Trimming at V came to 1 base and at J to 0 bases, leaving 10 bases not matched to a gene. CDR3 coding DNA: TGTGCCAGCAGTTTATCCCTAGCGGGAGGGAAGGGGGGCTCCTACAATGAGCAGTTCTTC. It yields the protein CASSLSLAGGKGGSYNEQFF.

The V call is TRBV5-6, the J call TRBJ1-6; D unresolved. The V and J ends lost 2 bases and 11 bases respectively, with 11 bases between them. This CDR3 is 13 amino acids long. Germline V gene data show CDR1 as SGHDT and CDR2 as YYEEEE. CDR3 protein: CASSFEQYPPLHF. The CDR3 DNA sequence: TGTGCCAGCAGCTTTGAACAGTATCCACCCCTCCACTTT.

The rearrangement links TRBV7-8 to TRBJ2-5, with D unresolved. V lost 1 base to trimming and J lost 0 bases, with 9 bases between them. The CDR3 loop spans 15 amino acids. Germline V gene data show CDR1 as SGHVS and CDR2 as FQNEAQ. The CDR3, as DNA: TGTGCCAGCAGCTTAGGTGGGGTGTACCAAGAGACCCAGTACTTC. As protein: CASSLGGVYQETQYF.

The chain couples TRBV27 to TRBJ2-1; 12 bases are shared with TRBD2. J gave up 11 bases and V 3 bases, and 8 bases lay outside the gene matches. Germline assignment: CDR1 MNHEY and CDR2 SMNVEV (reference sequence). This CDR3 is 15 amino acids long. CDR3 loop: CASSFTGTSGLQQFF. In DNA form, the CDR3 reads TGTGCCAGCAGTTTCACCGGGACTAGCGGGCTTCAGCAGTTCTTC.

The chain is built from TRBV18 and TRBJ2-1; 8 nucleotides agree with TRBD1. Germline CDR1 reads KGHSH; CDR2 reads LQKENI. V lost 4 bases and J lost 6; bases outside the gene matches: 5. CDR3 length: 14 residues. The CDR3 DNA reads as TGTGCCAGCTCACAGTGGACAGGGCCCAATGAGCAGTTCTTC. It translates to CASSQWTGPNEQFF.

J is TRBJ1-2 and V is TRBV27; D gene ambiguous. Germline V gives CDR1 MNHEY, CDR2 SMNVEV (reference sequence). The CDR3 covers 12 residues. V was trimmed by 2 bases and J by 8 bases, leaving 9 bases between them. The CDR3 DNA reads as TGTGCCAGCAGTTTAGGTGGGGTCGGCTACACCTTC. Translating gives CASSLGGVGYTF.

The chain joins TRBV6-1 to TRBJ1-1, with D perhaps matching TRBD1 (5 bases). Deletions cut 8 bases from V and 3 bases from J, with 13 bases between. The length of the CDR3 is 13 residues. Per germline, CDR1 MNHNS and CDR2 SASEGT. The CDR3 spells CASAPGTYTEAFF. The CDR3 coding sequence is TGTGCCAGCGCGCCGGGGACGTACACTGAAGCTTTCTTT.

The J gene is TRBJ2-7, the V gene TRBV2; 7 bases match TRBD2. CDR3 size: 15 residues. Looked up from germline, CDR1 is SNHLY and CDR2 is FYNNEI. V gave up 6 bases and J gave up 3 bases; unmatched junction bases: 11. In nucleotides, the CDR3 is TGTGCCAGCAGGGCCCGATCGGGGGGAGGCTACGAGCAGTACTTC. As protein: CASRARSGGGYEQYF.

The chain links TRBV27 to TRBJ1-6; 8 bases agree with TRBD1. CDR3 size: 15 residues. The germline gives CDR1 MNHEY, CDR2 SMNVEV (reference sequence). J lost 14 bases, V lost 6 bases, and 15 bases had no gene match. The CDR3 coding sequence is TGTGCCAGCAGGCCCCCCGGGACAGGTCAAGGGTCCCTCCACTTT. Translating it yields CASRPPGTGQGSLHF.

The V gene is TRBV7-7, the J gene TRBJ2-5; 10 bases map to TRBD2. The V gene's germline CDR1 is SSHAT and CDR2 FNYEAQ (reference sequence). CDR3 length: 15 residues. Trimming cost V 6 bases and J 2 bases; bases outside gene matches: 6. In DNA, the CDR3 is TGTGCCAGCAGGGAGCGGGGGGGGCCTCAAGAGACCCAGTACTTC. Its protein is CASRERGGPQETQYF.

There are a few counts of this clone. This sequence joins TRBV7-9 and TRBJ2-7; no firm D call. Germline assignment: CDR1 SEHNR and CDR2 FQNEAQ (reference sequence). V lost 3 bases and J lost 3, with 6 bases in between. The length of the CDR3 is 12 residues. CDR3 in amino acids: CASSLDLYEQYF. The CDR3 DNA reads TGTGCCAGCAGCTTGGATCTCTACGAGCAGTACTTC.

A word on this clone: The sample carries other DNA sequences with the same CDR3. V usage is TRBV6-5 and J usage is TRBJ1-4, with D perhaps TRBD1 (5 bases). Trimming removed 0 bases at V and 0 bases at J, with 5 bases between. The V gene's germline CDR1 is MNHEY and CDR2 SVGAGI. This CDR3 is 15 amino acids long. DNA for the CDR3: TGTGCCAGCAGTTACTCAGGGGCAACTAATGAAAAACTGTTTTTT. As protein: CASSYSGATNEKLFF.

This clone was observed a few times. The V and J genes are TRBV7-2 and TRBJ1-2; TRBD1 is a possible D gene (5 bases). CDR1 SGHTA and CDR2 FQGNSA come from the germline V gene. V was clipped by 2 bases and J by 0 bases, with 13 bases between them. The CDR3 extends over 16 amino acids. The CDR3 DNA reads TGTGCCAGCAGCTTATTGGGGGGTAATTCTAACTATGGCTACACCTTC. Protein: CASSLLGGNSNYGYTF.

This clone appeared once. This chain connects TRBV10-3 to TRBJ2-3; D uncertain. This CDR3 has 14 amino acids. Trimming pared 3 bases from V and 2 bases from J, leaving 9 bases between. The germline CDR1 and CDR2 sequences are ENHRY and SYGVKD. CDR3 amino acids: CAISEGRYTDTQYF. Written as DNA, the CDR3 is TGTGCCATCAGTGAAGGCAGATACACAGATACGCAGTATTTT.

This clone was counted only a few times. V is TRBV2 and J is TRBJ2-5, with TRBD2 matching over 7 bases. CDR1 SNHLY and CDR2 FYNNEI come from the germline V gene. This CDR3 region has 16 residues. V was pared by 6 bases and J by 5 bases, with 15 bases of the junction left unmatched. CDR3 region: CASRIRLAGGGETQYF. In nucleotides, the CDR3 is TGTGCCAGCAGAATCAGATTAGCGGGTGGGGGTGAGACCCAGTACTTC.

The chain combines TRBV7-9 with TRBJ2-1, with D uncertain. CDR3 size: 12 residues. CDR1 is SEHNR and CDR2 is FQNEAQ in the germline V gene (reference sequence). Trimming cost V 2 bases and J 8 bases, with 7 bases left between them. CDR3 residues: CASSLRVYEQFF. The CDR3, as DNA: TGTGCCAGCAGCTTACGTGTATATGAGCAGTTCTTC.

The genes are TRBV2 and TRBJ2-5, with TRBD1 identical over 9 bases. The end of the DNA is better explained by TRBJ2-7, so the J call may be wrong. The germline gives CDR1 SNHLY, CDR2 FYNNEI. This CDR3 is built from 16 residues. CDR3 sequence reads: CASKQQGAGHSYEQYF. The CDR3 coding sequence is TGTGCCAGCAAGCAACAGGGGGCCGGCCACTCCTACGAGCAGTACTTC.

The gene calls are TRBV27 and TRBJ1-2, with D perhaps TRBD1 (5 bases). This CDR3 contains 14 residues. CDR1 is MNHEY, CDR2 SMNVEV, per germline (reference sequence). The V gene lost 3 bases and the J gene lost 8 bases, with 16 bases spanning the gap. This CDR3 is CASSFTGGVWGYTF. CDR3 nucleotides: TGTGCCAGCAGTTTTACGGGGGGGGTCTGGGGCTACACCTTC.

This chain uses TRBV19 with TRBJ1-1; TRBD1 is a possible D gene (6 bases). The CDR3 is made up of 14 amino acids. The V end lost 3 bases, the J end lost 2 bases, and 10 bases lay between the germline ends. Germline values: CDR1 LNHDA, CDR2 SQIVND (reference sequence). The CDR3 bases are TGTGCCAGTAGTATTGGACAGCACAACACTGAAGCTTTCTTT. It translates to CASSIGQHNTEAFF.

The count of this clone is one. The chain has TRBV2 and TRBJ2-3; 14 bases are shared with TRBD2. The CDR3 extends over 16 amino acids. CDR1 and CDR2 (germline): SNHLY, FYNNEI. Germline trimming cut 5 bases from V and 6 bases from J; bases unmatched to any gene: 7. CDR3 region: CASSLGLAGARDTQYF. As DNA, the CDR3 is TGTGCCAGCAGTTTGGGACTAGCGGGAGCCCGGGATACGCAGTATTTT.

The genes are TRBV7-6 and TRBJ2-7; 8 bases are a match to TRBD1. With 5 bases clipped from V and 3 bases from J, the junction kept 6 bases outside the gene matches. The CDR3 length is 14 residues. Looked up from germline, CDR1 is SGHVS and CDR2 is FNYEAQ. The DNA for the CDR3 is TGTGCCAGCAGCCCAGGACAGGGAAACTACGAGCAGTACTTC. This gives the protein CASSPGQGNYEQYF.

V is TRBV2 and J is TRBJ1-5; weak D call: TRBD1 (6 bases). The CDR3 extends over 14 amino acids. V was shortened by 10 bases and J by 7 bases, with 20 bases between the two germline ends. Germline assignment: CDR1 SNHLY and CDR2 FYNNEI. The CDR3 spells CATGGGGSRQPQHF. CDR3 nucleotides: TGTGCCACCGGGGGAGGGGGATCACGGCAGCCCCAGCATTTT.

The J gene is TRBJ1-2, the V gene TRBV29-1, with 10 bases lining up with TRBD1. The CDR3 has 14 amino acids. J was trimmed by 8 bases and V by 4 bases; bases with no gene match: 10. The germline V gene has CDR1 SQVTM and CDR2 ANQGSEA. Written as DNA, the CDR3 is TGCAGCGTTGGTGGGCCCGGGACAGGGGACGGCTACACCTTC. Protein: CSVGGPGTGDGYTF.

The V and J genes are TRBV11-3 and TRBJ2-2; 7 bases map to TRBD2. The CDR3 totals 16 residues. Germline lookup yields CDR1 SGHNT and CDR2 YENEEA. V shed 4 bases and J 6 bases; nucleotides not matched to a gene: 11. The DNA for the CDR3 is TGTGCCAGCAGCTACCCCGGGGGGAGTCATCCCGGGGAGCTGTTTTTT. Amino acid sequence: CASSYPGGSHPGELFF.

V is TRBV28 and J is TRBJ1-5, with D possibly TRBD1 on 6 matching bases. Germline lookup yields CDR1 MDHEN and CDR2 SYDVKM. Trimming cost V 8 bases and J 7 bases, with 18 bases left between them. The CDR3 is 14 residues long. CDR3 in DNA: TGTGCCAGCGGTCTGGGGGCTGGTAGGCAGCCCCAGCATTTT. Amino acids: CASGLGAGRQPQHF. The whole variable domain, filled in from reference TRBV28 and TRBJ1-5, reads DVKVTQSSRYLVKRTGEKVFLECVQDMDHENMFWYRQDPGLGLRLIYFSYDVKMKEKGDIPEGYSVSREKKERFSLILESASTNQTSMYLCASGLGAGRQPQHFGDGTRLSIL.

This chain joins TRBV7-2 and TRBJ2-1; 8 positions match TRBD2. This CDR3 has 14 amino acids. V lost 2 bases and J lost 7; bases outside the gene matches: 4. CDR1 and CDR2 from the germline V gene are SGHTA and FQGNSA. The CDR3 sequence is CASSLRGGENEQFF. The CDR3 bases are TGTGCCAGCAGCTTACGGGGGGGTGAGAATGAGCAGTTCTTC.

V is TRBV18 and J is TRBJ2-5; 12 nucleotides line up with TRBD2. The length of the CDR3 is 16 residues. CDR1 and CDR2 (germline): KGHSH, LQKENI. V was pared by 6 bases and J by 3 bases, with 8 bases of the junction left unmatched. CDR3 in DNA: TGTGCCAGCTCGCGCGGGACTAGCGGGTCCAAAGAGACCCAGTACTTC. It encodes CASSRGTSGSKETQYF.